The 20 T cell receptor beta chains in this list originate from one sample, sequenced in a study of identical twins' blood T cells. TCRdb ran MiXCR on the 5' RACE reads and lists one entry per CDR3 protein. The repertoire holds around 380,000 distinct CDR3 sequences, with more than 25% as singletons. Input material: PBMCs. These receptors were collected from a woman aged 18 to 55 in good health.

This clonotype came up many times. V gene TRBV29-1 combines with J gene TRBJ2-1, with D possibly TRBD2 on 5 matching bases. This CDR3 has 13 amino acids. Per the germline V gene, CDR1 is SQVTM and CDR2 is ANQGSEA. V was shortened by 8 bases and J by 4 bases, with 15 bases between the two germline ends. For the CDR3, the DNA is TGCAGCCCGAGGGCTATCCAATACAATGAGCAGTTCTTC. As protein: CSPRAIQYNEQFF.

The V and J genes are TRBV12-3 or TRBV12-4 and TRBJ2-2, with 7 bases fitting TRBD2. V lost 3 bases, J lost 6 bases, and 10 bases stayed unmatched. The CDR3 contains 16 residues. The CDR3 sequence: CASSLLSGGRSGELFF. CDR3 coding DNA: TGTGCCAGCAGTTTGTTGTCGGGCGGGAGATCCGGGGAGCTGTTTTTT.

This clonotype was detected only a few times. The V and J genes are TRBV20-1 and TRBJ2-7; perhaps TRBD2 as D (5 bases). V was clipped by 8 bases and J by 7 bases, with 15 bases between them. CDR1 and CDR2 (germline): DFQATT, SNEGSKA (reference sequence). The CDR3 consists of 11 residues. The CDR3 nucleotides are TGCAGTTTGGCAGACTACGAGGAGCAGTACTTC. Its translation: CSLADYEEQYF.

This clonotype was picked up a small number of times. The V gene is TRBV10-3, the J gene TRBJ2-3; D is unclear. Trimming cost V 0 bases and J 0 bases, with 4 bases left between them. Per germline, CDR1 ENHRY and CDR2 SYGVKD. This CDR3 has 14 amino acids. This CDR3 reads CAISESGSTDTQYF. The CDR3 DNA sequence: TGTGCCATCAGTGAGTCAGGGAGCACAGATACGCAGTATTTT.

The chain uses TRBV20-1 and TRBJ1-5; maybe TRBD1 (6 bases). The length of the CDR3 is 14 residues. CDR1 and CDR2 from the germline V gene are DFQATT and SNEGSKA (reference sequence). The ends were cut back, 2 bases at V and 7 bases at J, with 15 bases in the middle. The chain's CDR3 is CSARRQGLSQPQHF. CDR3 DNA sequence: TGCAGTGCTAGAAGGCAGGGGCTTAGCCAGCCCCAGCATTTT.

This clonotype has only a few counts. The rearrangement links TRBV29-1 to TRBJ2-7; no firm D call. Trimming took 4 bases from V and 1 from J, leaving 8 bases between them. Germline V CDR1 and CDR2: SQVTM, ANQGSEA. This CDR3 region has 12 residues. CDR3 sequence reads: CSVGGLSYEQYF. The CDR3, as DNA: TGCAGCGTTGGCGGTCTATCCTACGAGCAGTACTTC.

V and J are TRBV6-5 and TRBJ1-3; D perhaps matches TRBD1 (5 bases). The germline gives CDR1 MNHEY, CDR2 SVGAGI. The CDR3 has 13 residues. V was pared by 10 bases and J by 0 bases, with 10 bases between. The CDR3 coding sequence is TGTGCCACCGGCGGGGGCTCTGGAAACACCATATATTTT. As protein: CATGGGSGNTIYF.

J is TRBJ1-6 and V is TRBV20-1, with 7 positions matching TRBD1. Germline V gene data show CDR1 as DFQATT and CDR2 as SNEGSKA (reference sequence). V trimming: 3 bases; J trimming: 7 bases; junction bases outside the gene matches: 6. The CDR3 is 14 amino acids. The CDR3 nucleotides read TGCAGTGCTAGCCGACAGGGAGTAAATTCACCCCTCCACTTT. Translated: CSASRQGVNSPLHF.

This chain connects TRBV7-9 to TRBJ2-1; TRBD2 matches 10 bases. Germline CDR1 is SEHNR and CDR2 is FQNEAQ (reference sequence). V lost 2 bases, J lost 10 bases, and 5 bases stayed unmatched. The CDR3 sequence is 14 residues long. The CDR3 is CASSLLAGVGEQFF. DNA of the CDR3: TGTGCCAGCAGCTTACTAGCGGGGGTAGGGGAGCAGTTCTTC. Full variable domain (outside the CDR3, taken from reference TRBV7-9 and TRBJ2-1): DTGVSQNPRHKITKRGQNVTFRCDPISEHNRLYWYRQTLGQGPEFLTYFQNEAQLEKSRLLSDRFSAERPKGSFSTLEIQRTEQGDSAMYLCASSLLAGVGEQFFGPGTRLTVL.

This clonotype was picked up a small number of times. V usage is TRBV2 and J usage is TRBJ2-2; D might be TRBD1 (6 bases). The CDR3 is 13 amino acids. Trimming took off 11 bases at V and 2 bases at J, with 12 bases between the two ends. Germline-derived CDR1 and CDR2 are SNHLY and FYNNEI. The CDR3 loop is CAGRDTNTGELFF. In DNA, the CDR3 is TGTGCCGGCCGGGACACCAACACCGGGGAGCTGTTTTTT.

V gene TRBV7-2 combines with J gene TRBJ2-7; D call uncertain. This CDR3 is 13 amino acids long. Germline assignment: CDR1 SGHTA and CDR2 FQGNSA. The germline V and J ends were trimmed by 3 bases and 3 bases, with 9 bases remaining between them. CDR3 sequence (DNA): TGTGCCAGCAGCTTCGGGTCGAACTACGAGCAGTACTTC. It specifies CASSFGSNYEQYF.

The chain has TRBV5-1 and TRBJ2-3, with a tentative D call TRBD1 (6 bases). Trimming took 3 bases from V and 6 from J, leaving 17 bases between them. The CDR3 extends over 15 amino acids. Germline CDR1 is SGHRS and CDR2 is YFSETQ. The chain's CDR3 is CASSSNRVVYDTQYF. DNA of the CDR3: TGCGCCAGCAGCTCAAACAGGGTGGTTTACGATACGCAGTATTTT.

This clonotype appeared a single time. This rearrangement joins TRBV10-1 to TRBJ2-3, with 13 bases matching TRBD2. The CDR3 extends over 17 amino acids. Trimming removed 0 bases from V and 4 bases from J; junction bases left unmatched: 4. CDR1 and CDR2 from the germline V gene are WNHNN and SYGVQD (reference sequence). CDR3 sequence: CASSESTSGGTSDTQYF. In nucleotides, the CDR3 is TGCGCCAGCAGTGAGTCGACTAGCGGGGGGACTTCAGATACGCAGTATTTT.

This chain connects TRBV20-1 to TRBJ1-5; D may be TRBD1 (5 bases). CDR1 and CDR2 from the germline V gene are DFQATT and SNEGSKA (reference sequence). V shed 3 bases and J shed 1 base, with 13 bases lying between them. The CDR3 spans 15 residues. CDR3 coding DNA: TGCAGTGCTAGGCTCCCGGGACGGAGCAATCAGCCCCAGCATTTT. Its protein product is CSARLPGRSNQPQHF.

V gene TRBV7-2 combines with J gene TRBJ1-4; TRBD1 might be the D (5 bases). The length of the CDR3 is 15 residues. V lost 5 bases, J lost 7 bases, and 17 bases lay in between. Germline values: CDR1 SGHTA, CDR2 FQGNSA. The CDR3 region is CASSPVGGDGEKLFF. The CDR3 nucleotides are TGTGCCAGCAGCCCGGTGGGGGGGGATGGTGAAAAACTGTTTTTT.

As DNA, the CDR3 is TGTGCCGCGGAAAGCGGGAGGAACACCGGGGAGCTGTTTTTT. Its protein product is CAAESGRNTGELFF. The chain joins TRBV24-1 to TRBJ2-2; 8 bases align to TRBD2. Germline-derived CDR1 and CDR2 are KGHDR and SFDVKD. The CDR3 has 14 amino acids. V dropped 12 bases and J dropped 1; count of bases not matched to a gene: 6.

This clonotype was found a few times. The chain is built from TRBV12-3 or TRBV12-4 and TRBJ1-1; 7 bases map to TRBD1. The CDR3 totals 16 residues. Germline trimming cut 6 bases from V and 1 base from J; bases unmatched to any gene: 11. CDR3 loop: CASSSRTGLPNTEAFF. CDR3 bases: TGTGCCAGCAGCTCGAGGACAGGTCTTCCGAACACTGAAGCTTTCTTT.

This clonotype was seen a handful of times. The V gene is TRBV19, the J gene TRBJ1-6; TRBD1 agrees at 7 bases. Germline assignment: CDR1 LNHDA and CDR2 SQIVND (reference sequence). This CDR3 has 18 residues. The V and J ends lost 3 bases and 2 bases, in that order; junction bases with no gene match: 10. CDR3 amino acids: CASSILPTGLTYNSPLHF. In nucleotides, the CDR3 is TGTGCCAGTAGTATCCTTCCGACAGGGTTAACCTATAATTCACCCCTCCACTTT.

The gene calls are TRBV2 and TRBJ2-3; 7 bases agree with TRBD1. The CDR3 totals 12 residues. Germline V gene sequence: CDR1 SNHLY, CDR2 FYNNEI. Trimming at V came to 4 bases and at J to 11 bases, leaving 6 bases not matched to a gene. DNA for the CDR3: TGTGCCAGCAGTGCCGGGACAGTGGTGCAGTATTTT. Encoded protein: CASSAGTVVQYF.

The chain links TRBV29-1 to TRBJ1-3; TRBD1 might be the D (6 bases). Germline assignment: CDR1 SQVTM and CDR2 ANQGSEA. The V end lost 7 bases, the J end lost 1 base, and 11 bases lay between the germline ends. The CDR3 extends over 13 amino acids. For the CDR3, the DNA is TGCAGCGGGACGGACAGATCTGGAAACACCATATATTTT. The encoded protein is CSGTDRSGNTIYF.